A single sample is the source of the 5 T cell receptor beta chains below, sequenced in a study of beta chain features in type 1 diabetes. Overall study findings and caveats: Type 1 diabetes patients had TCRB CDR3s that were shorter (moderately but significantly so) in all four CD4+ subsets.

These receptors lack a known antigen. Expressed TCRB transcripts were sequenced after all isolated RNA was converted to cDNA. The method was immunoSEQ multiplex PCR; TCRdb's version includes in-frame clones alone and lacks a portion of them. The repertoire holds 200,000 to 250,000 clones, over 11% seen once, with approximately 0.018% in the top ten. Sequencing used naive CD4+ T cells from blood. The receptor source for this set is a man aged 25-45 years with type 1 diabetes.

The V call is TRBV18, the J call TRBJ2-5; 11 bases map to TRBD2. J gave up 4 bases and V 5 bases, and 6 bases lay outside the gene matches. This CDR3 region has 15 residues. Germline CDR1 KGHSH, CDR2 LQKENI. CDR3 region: CASSWGLAAGETQYF. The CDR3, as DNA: TGTGCCAGCTCATGGGGACTAGCGGCAGGAGAGACCCAGTACTTC.

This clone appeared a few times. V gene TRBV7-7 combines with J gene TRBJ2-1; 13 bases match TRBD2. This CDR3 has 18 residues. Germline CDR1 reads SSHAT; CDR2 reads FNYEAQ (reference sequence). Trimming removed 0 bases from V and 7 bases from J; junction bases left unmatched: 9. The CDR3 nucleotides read TGTGCCAGCAGCTTAGCCCCCCTACTAGCGGGAGGGTGGAATGAGCAGTTCTTC. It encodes CASSLAPLLAGGWNEQFF.

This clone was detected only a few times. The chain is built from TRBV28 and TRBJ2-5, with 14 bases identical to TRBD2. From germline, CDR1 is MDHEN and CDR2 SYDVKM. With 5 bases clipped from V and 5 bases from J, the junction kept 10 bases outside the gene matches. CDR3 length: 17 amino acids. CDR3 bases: TGTGCCAGCAGTATCGGGACTAGCGGGAGACTATATGAGACCCAGTACTTC. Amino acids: CASSIGTSGRLYETQYF.

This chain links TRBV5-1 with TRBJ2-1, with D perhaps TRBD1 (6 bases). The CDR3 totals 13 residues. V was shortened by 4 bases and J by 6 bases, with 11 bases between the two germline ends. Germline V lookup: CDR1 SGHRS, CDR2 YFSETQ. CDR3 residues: CASSPETGNEQFF. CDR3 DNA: TGCGCCAGCAGCCCCGAGACAGGCAATGAGCAGTTCTTC. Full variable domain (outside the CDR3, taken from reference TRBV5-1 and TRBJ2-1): KAGVTQTPRYLIKTRGQQVTLSCSPISGHRSVSWYQQTPGQGLQFLFEYFSETQRNKGNFPGRFSGRQFSNSRSEMNVSTLELGDSALYLCASSPETGNEQFFGPGTRLTVL.

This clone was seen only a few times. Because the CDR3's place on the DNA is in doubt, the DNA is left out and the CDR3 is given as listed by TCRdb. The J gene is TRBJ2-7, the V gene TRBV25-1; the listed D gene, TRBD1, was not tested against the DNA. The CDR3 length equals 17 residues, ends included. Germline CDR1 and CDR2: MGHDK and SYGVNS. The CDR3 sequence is CASSEFGSGTGGREQYF.